Listed below are T cell receptor beta chains from one sample, sequenced in a study of OX40 agonist ivuxolimab in advanced cancers. Clones were read by immunoSEQ multiplex PCR, and TCRdb kept only the in-frame ones, dropping some. This table has 45,000 or so clones, about 90% appearing once. Here the sequenced sample was CD4+ or CD8+ T cells sorted from blood, taken in a trial of the OX40 agonist ivuxolimab. The source of these receptors is an adult with an advanced solid tumor such as melanoma, head and neck, liver or kidney cancer. CDR3s include the opening cysteine and the closing phenylalanine or tryptophan. Each record gives: V gene, D gene, J gene, clone size, CDR3 protein, CDR3 DNA. The D gene is left open where the match is weak. Not all rows give a size; the values are once, few, many and, for expanded clones, a class.

TRBV2	TRBD2	TRBJ2-3	.	CASRELAGGFGTDTQYF	TGTGCCAGCAGAGAGCTAGCGGGAGGGTTTGGCACAGATACGCAGTATTTT
TRBV7-2	.	TRBJ1-5	.	CASSLYPYSNQPQHF	TGTGCCAGCAGCTTATACCCGTATAGCAATCAGCCCCAGCATTTT
TRBV7-9	.	TRBJ2-3	.	CASSVTGTDTQYF	TGTGCCAGCAGCGTCACAGGGACAGATACGCAGTATTTT
TRBV28	.	TRBJ1-3	.	CASSLDGTGNTIYF	TGTGCCAGCAGCCTGGACGGGACTGGAAACACCATATATTTT
TRBV6-5	TRBD2	TRBJ2-2	.	CASSYSSGITGELFF	TGTGCCAGCAGTTACTCTAGCGGGATCACCGGGGAGCTGTTTTTT
TRBV20-1	.	TRBJ2-1	.	CSAKEDEQFF	TGCAGTGCTAAAGAGGATGAGCAGTTCTTC
TRBV27	TRBD2	TRBJ2-7	.	CASSFLAGAYEQYF	TGTGCCAGCAGTTTTCTAGCGGGAGCTTACGAGCAGTACTTC
TRBV28	.	TRBJ2-2	.	CASSFLTGELFF	TGTGCCAGCAGTTTTTTAACCGGGGAGCTGTTTTTT
TRBV5-6	.	TRBJ2-7	.	CASSLQGGSYEQYF	TGTGCCAGCAGTTTGCAGGGGGGGTCCTACGAGCAGTACTTC
TRBV19	.	TRBJ2-2	once	CASNIGQGVTGELFF	TGTGCCAGTAACATCGGTCAGGGAGTGACCGGGGAGCTGTTTTTT
TRBV2	.	TRBJ1-5	.	CASSELRAQHF	TGTGCCAGCAGTGAACTCAGAGCCCAGCATTTT
TRBV18	.	TRBJ2-7	.	CASSSRIYEQYF	TGTGCCAGCTCATCCCGAATCTACGAGCAGTACTTC
TRBV9	TRBD1	TRBJ2-5	.	CASSPQTGEGETQYF	TGTGCCAGCAGCCCTCAGACAGGGGAAGGGGAGACCCAGTACTTC
TRBV15	.	TRBJ2-7	.	CATSRDRNAYEQYF	TGTGCCACCAGCAGAGATCGGAACGCCTACGAGCAGTACTTC
TRBV19	TRBD2	TRBJ2-1	.	CASSMTSGLYNEQFF	TGTGCCAGTAGTATGACTAGCGGACTTTACAATGAGCAGTTCTTC
TRBV7-3	TRBD1	TRBJ2-7	.	CASSPNRDSEQYF	TGTGCCAGCAGCCCAAACCGGGACAGCGAGCAGTACTTC
TRBV28	.	TRBJ1-5	.	CASSPFYSRNSNQPQHF	TGTGCCAGCAGTCCCTTCTACAGTCGAAATAGCAATCAGCCCCAGCATTTT
TRBV19	.	TRBJ2-2	.	CASSIGPATTYGTGELFF	TGTGCCAGTAGTATAGGGCCAGCGACGACCTACGGGACCGGGGAGCTGTTTTTT
TRBV7-2	.	TRBJ1-2	.	CASSPSNYGYTF	TGTGCCAGCAGCCCATCTAACTATGGCTACACCTTC
TRBV7-9	TRBD2	TRBJ2-1	.	CASLVSSGEQFF	TGTGCCAGCCTTGTATCTAGCGGTGAGCAGTTCTTC
TRBV5-1	.	TRBJ2-7	.	CASSPGAPGQGRVKQYF	TGCGCCAGCAGCCCTGGGGCACCCGGGCAGGGAAGAGTGAAGCAGTACTTC
TRBV28	.	TRBJ1-2	.	CASSLGRYGYTF	TGTGCCAGCAGTTTGGGGAGGTATGGCTACACCTTC
TRBV27	TRBD1	TRBJ2-7	.	CASDRDRGNLALYEQYF	TGTGCCAGCGACCGGGACAGGGGAAATCTAGCCCTTTACGAGCAGTACTTC
TRBV11-2	.	TRBJ2-2	.	CASSLDRAGGAGELFF	TGTGCCAGCAGCTTAGATCGGGCCGGAGGCGCCGGGGAGCTGTTTTTT
TRBV7-6	TRBD1	TRBJ2-7	.	CASSLAGQGASYEQYF	TGTGCCAGCAGCTTAGCGGGACAGGGGGCATCCTACGAGCAGTACTTC
TRBV28	.	TRBJ1-5	few	CASSFARGSQPQHF	TGTGCCAGCAGTTTTGCCAGGGGTAGCCAGCCCCAGCATTTT
TRBV30	.	TRBJ2-2	.	CAWSGGTNTGELFF	TGTGCCTGGAGTGGGGGGACGAACACCGGGGAGCTGTTTTTT
TRBV7-9	.	TRBJ2-7	.	CASSLVYEQYF	TGTGCCAGCAGCTTAGTGTACGAGCAGTACTTC
TRBV6-6	.	TRBJ2-7	.	CASSGFYSYEQYF	TGTGCCAGCAGTGGATTTTACTCCTACGAGCAGTACTTC
TRBV7-8	TRBD2	TRBJ2-5	.	CASSLLGGRETQYF	TGTGCCAGCAGCTTACTGGGAGGGCGGGAGACCCAGTACTTC
TRBV5-1	TRBD2	TRBJ2-1	.	CASSTGLAGGEQFF	TGCGCCAGCAGCACTGGACTAGCGGGAGGTGAGCAGTTCTTC
TRBV5-4	TRBD2	TRBJ2-1	.	CASSSSGRTRRLGEQFF	TGTGCCAGCAGCTCGAGCGGGAGGACCAGACGGTTGGGGGAGCAGTTCTTC
TRBV7-3	.	TRBJ2-2	.	CASSPSGGNTGELFF	TGTGCCAGCAGCCCTTCCGGGGGGAACACCGGGGAGCTGTTTTTT
TRBV4-2	TRBD2	TRBJ2-7	.	CASSQPLAGGPHEQYF	TGTGCCAGCAGCCAACCTCTAGCGGGAGGACCACACGAGCAGTACTTC
TRBV15	TRBD2	TRBJ2-5	.	CATSTSGTSGLGETQYF	TGTGCCACCAGCACCTCCGGGACTAGCGGTCTTGGAGAGACCCAGTACTTC
TRBV6-5	TRBD2	TRBJ2-4	.	CASSPWEGAKNIQYF	TGTGCCAGCAGCCCCTGGGAGGGTGCCAAAAACATTCAGTACTTC
TRBV7-2	TRBD2	TRBJ2-7	.	CASSRRTSGSSYEQYF	TGTGCCAGCAGCAGACGTACTAGCGGGAGCTCCTACGAGCAGTACTTC
TRBV10-3	.	TRBJ1-1	.	CAISDQIKGPKAAFF	TGTGCCATCAGTGACCAAATAAAGGGGCCGAAAGCGGCTTTCTTT
TRBV6-6	.	TRBJ1-1	.	CASGGSSTEAFF	TGTGCCAGCGGGGGTTCTTCGACTGAAGCTTTCTTT
TRBV5-6	.	TRBJ2-7	.	CASSLPDSYEQYF	TGTGCCAGCAGCCTGCCTGACTCCTACGAGCAGTACTTC
TRBV18	.	TRBJ2-3	.	CASSPLDTQYF	TGTGCCAGCTCACCATTAGATACGCAGTATTTT
TRBV7-2	TRBD1	TRBJ1-3	.	CASSLNRGSGNTIYF	TGTGCCAGCAGCTTAAACAGGGGCTCTGGAAACACCATATATTTT